These 10 T cell receptor beta chains came from one sample sequenced in a study of blood T cell repertoires in COVID-19. Only in-frame clones appear in the TCRdb table, and some are missing; sequencing was by immunoSEQ multiplex PCR. The sample shows roughly 130,000 clones, just under 85% of them seen only once. Sequencing used PBMCs or T cells enriched from blood (not recorded which). All receptors derive from a man aged 50 to 59 who had recovered from COVID-19.

This rearrangement joins TRBV6-2 or TRBV6-3 to TRBJ2-7; the D is unclear. The V end lost 5 bases, the J end lost 0 bases, and 5 bases lay between the germline ends. Germline-derived CDR1 and CDR2 are MNHEY and SVGEGT. CDR3 size: 12 residues. CDR3 residues: CASSLSSYEQYF. In DNA, the CDR3 is TGTGCCAGCAGTCTCAGCTCCTACGAGCAGTACTTC.

V and J are TRBV28 and TRBJ2-3, with a tentative D call TRBD2 (7 bases). The germline CDR1 and CDR2 sequences are MDHEN and SYDVKM. The CDR3 is 13 residues long. V lost 4 bases and J lost 11, with 16 bases in between. This CDR3 reads CASSSLGRGLQYF. CDR3 DNA: TGTGCCAGCAGTTCTCTCGGGCGGGGGCTGCAGTATTTT.

The chain employs TRBV6-4 and TRBJ1-2; TRBD1 matches 7 bases. Losses at the gene ends were 4 bases for V and 11 bases for J; bases not matched to a gene: 4. The CDR3 length is 11 residues. Germline CDR1 MRHNA, CDR2 SNTAGT. The CDR3 DNA reads as TGTGCCAGCAGTGGACAGGGATCGTACACCTTC. It translates to CASSGQGSYTF.

This chain connects TRBV6-5 to TRBJ1-2; D call uncertain. Germline CDR1 reads MNHEY; CDR2 reads SVGAGI. Trimming pared 0 bases from V and 4 bases from J, leaving 15 bases between. CDR3 length: 16 residues. In DNA, the CDR3 is TGTGCCAGCAGTTACTCGATTGCGGGTAGCGGCTATGGCTACACCTTC. Protein: CASSYSIAGSGYGYTF.

The rearrangement uses TRBV5-1 and TRBJ2-2; D may be TRBD2 (5 bases). CDR1 and CDR2 from the germline V gene are SGHRS and YFSETQ. V was pared by 0 bases and J by 2 bases, with 11 bases between. CDR3 size: 16 residues. This chain's CDR3 is CASSLGGLGNTGELFF. The CDR3 coding sequence is TGCGCCAGCAGCTTGGGCGGGCTTGGCAACACCGGGGAGCTGTTTTTT. Full variable domain (outside the CDR3, taken from reference TRBV5-1 and TRBJ2-2): KAGVTQTPRYLIKTRGQQVTLSCSPISGHRSVSWYQQTPGQGLQFLFEYFSETQRNKGNFPGRFSGRQFSNSRSEMNVSTLELGDSALYLCASSLGGLGNTGELFFGEGSRLTVL.

This clone came up a few times. V is TRBV6-2 or TRBV6-3 and J is TRBJ1-5; 7 positions agree with TRBD1. With V trimmed by 4 bases and J by 6 bases, 3 bases remained unmatched. The germline CDR1 and CDR2 sequences are MNHEY and SVGEGT. The CDR3 is made up of 13 amino acids. The CDR3 DNA follows: TGTGCCAGCAGTTCCGACAGGGTTCAGCCCCAGCATTTT. As protein: CASSSDRVQPQHF.

This chain joins TRBV9 and TRBJ1-1; 10 bases agree with TRBD1. Germline lookup yields CDR1 SGDLS and CDR2 YYNGEE. V lost 3 bases, J lost 4 bases, and 9 bases stayed unmatched. The CDR3 spans 16 residues. The CDR3 DNA sequence: TGTGCCAGCAGCGGGAGACAGGGGGCTCTGGGCACTGAAGCTTTCTTT. As protein: CASSGRQGALGTEAFF.

J is TRBJ2-7 and V is TRBV19; maybe TRBD1 (6 bases). This CDR3 region has 15 residues. Germline V gives CDR1 LNHDA, CDR2 SQIVND (reference sequence). Trimming took off 0 bases at V and 3 bases at J, with 12 bases between the two ends. The CDR3 sequence is CASSIDGTGFYEQYF. The CDR3 DNA is TGTGCCAGTAGTATAGATGGAACAGGGTTCTACGAGCAGTACTTC.

The chain couples TRBV3-1 (or the pseudogene TRBV3-2) to TRBJ2-3; D is undetermined. Trimming took 0 bases from V and 6 from J, leaving 22 bases between them. CDR1 is LGHDT, CDR2 YNNKEL, per germline (reference sequence). This CDR3 is built from 18 residues. The CDR3 region is CASSQEVVGNLQADTQYF. For the CDR3, the DNA is TGTGCCAGCAGCCAAGAGGTTGTTGGCAACCTCCAGGCCGATACGCAGTATTTT.

The rearrangement uses TRBV6-5 and TRBJ2-7; the match to TRBD2 covers 8 bases. CDR1 MNHEY and CDR2 SVGAGI come from the germline V gene. The CDR3 length is 15 residues. The V segment lost 2 bases and the J segment 0 bases; nucleotides outside the gene matches: 3. In nucleotides, the CDR3 is TGTGCCAGCAGTTACGCTAGCGGGTTCTCCTACGAGCAGTACTTC. It specifies CASSYASGFSYEQYF.